This T cell receptor beta chain was retrieved from a study of T cells after yellow fever vaccination. Whole-study context: Fractions of limited cellularity were prepared by means of SMART-Seq v4 Ultra Low Input. Study results and limitations: The appearance of a small share of clonotypes in both CD4 and CD8 compartments was observed.

V was cut by 3 bases and J by 4 bases, with 9 bases left in between. The germline gives CDR1 SGHRS, CDR2 YFSETQ. The CDR3 length is 13 residues. The authors made TCR cDNA by 5'RACE template switching, adding a universal primer site and UMIs. Each CDR3 protein is one row after TCRdb ran MiXCR on the 5' RACE reads. This table holds 300,000 to 400,000 distinct CDR3 sequences, roughly 8.6% found once. This clonotype was seen repeatedly, ten times or more. What it recognizes is unknown. The sequence was obtained from a man aged 18 to 29 who received the YFV17D yellow fever vaccine. The chain employs TRBV5-1 and TRBJ2-3; possible D gene TRBD2, 5 bases. The material sequenced was PBMCs, taken around 45 days after the first yellow fever vaccination. The CDR3 spells CASSSEGADTQYF. The CDR3 DNA reads TGCGCCAGCAGCTCCGAGGGAGCAGATACGCAGTATTTT.